This is a list of T cell receptor beta chains from one sample in a study of blood T cells in healthy people across ages. TCRdb processed the 5' RACE reads anew with MiXCR; each CDR3 protein has one entry. The sample carries hundreds of thousands of distinct CDR3 sequences, roughly 49% recorded once. Material for sequencing was blood. These receptors were obtained from a woman aged 60-70 years in good health. The CDR3 runs from the conserved cysteine through the conserved F or W.

TRBV24-1 | CATSERDRVGETQYF
TRBV6-6 | CASSYIVGVLHEQYF
TRBV29-1 | CSAARDGNEKLFF
TRBV5-1 | CASSMTENYGYTF
TRBV5-1 | CASSSTSWETQYF
TRBV29-1 | CSVEDNTQETQYF
TRBV29-1 | CSVVGQLIQETQYF
TRBV30 | CAWSTDRDYGYTF
TRBV6-5 | CASRTGTTNEKLFF
TRBV6-6 | CASRTGRTNQPQHF
TRBV4-2 | CASSQRGSGRSNIQYF
TRBV28 | CASSFGRGHGFEQYF
TRBV27 | CASRGTGAYYEQYF
TRBV27 | CASSLITGNEKLFF
TRBV7-2 | CASSQQGNSNYGYTF
TRBV29-1 | CSVARTAESYEQYF
TRBV3-1 | CASSLKGLPTDTQYF
TRBV15 | CATSRDLAGGGEKLFF
TRBV28 | CASINPGHYEQYF
TRBV27 | CASRPFSVAKNIQYF
TRBV7-2 | CASSSWDRGSNSPLHF
TRBV5-1 | CASSWDSFYEQYF
TRBV4-3 | CASSPSGRVTEAFF
TRBV12-3/TRBV12-4 | CASSGGATDTQYF
TRBV27 | CASSFGSLYEQYF
TRBV14 | CASSQRDYYSISSYNEQFF
TRBV15 | CATNRGPRGYNEQFF
TRBV4-2 | CASSQELLAARSYEQYF
TRBV6-6 | CASSKQGSRETQYF
TRBV11-2 | CASSLTGGHNYGYTF
TRBV20-1 | CSATRTGGPNSPLHF
TRBV7-3 | CASSLRQGGSYNEQFF
TRBV28 | CASTPGVNTEAFF
TRBV4-2 | CASSQLRADSYNEQFF
TRBV12-3/TRBV12-4 | CASAGGQNIQYF
TRBV20-1 | CSANMVMGLEAFF
TRBV5-1 | CASRDSPSDTQYF
TRBV6-2/TRBV6-3 | CASSQWGAGRYNEQFF
TRBV6-2/TRBV6-3 | CASSYARENEQFF
TRBV28 | CASRETGEKLFF
TRBV7-9 | CASSLREYYEQYF
TRBV10-3 | CAISESASGSYEQYF
TRBV7-3 | CASSLLAGDTQYF
TRBV15 | CATSRHRYNEQFF
TRBV2 | CASVQDQYYNEQFF
TRBV20-1 | CSARDLGGFQPQHF
TRBV6-6 | CVTRFLYEQYF
TRBV16 | CASSWTGDHEQYF
TRBV6-5 | CASSYRGRNYGYTF
TRBV7-9 | CASSTQGKTQYF
TRBV28 | CASSTHGGGSYEQYF
TRBV7-9 | CASSSRDSEPNTGELFF
TRBV14 | CASSAFRGGEAFF
TRBV24-1 | CATSKVAGNYNEQFF
TRBV20-1 | CNAPNLDGFNEKLFF
TRBV20-1 | CSAAAAGRYNEQFF
TRBV28 | CASSLGAQGAFEQYF
TRBV28 | CASSSGGDTASYEQYF
TRBV4-3 | CASSQEASGGAEQYF